This TCR beta chain was obtained from a study of blood T cells in healthy people across ages. Study-wide results and caveats: Per million T cells, the diversity of TCR beta decreased roughly linearly as age advanced. Estimated diversity, derived from one million T cells, was regarded as an underestimate. Higher naive T cell percentage went strongly together with higher TCR beta diversity.

Note on this clonotype: The antigen is unknown.

Each sample provided at least 5 micrograms of extracted total RNA. Then a second PCR, running about 6 to 12 cycles, was carried out with a sample-barcoded 5' primer and a J-beta primer mix. From the 5' RACE reads, TCRdb called clonotypes with MiXCR, one entry per CDR3 protein. The sample includes about 1,600,000 distinct CDR3 sequences, about 43% seen only once; the top ten take roughly 8.2%. Germline values: CDR1 SNHLY, CDR2 FYNNEI. The CDR3 consists of 13 residues. V was shortened by 8 bases and J by 1 base, with 9 bases between the two germline ends. The sequence was collected from a woman aged 18-35 years in good health. Sample: blood. This chain uses TRBV2 with TRBJ1-5; D is undetermined. The CDR3 bases are TGTGCCAGCGGGGAGGAGAGCAATCAGCCCCAGCATTTT. Translated, it gives CASGEESNQPQHF.